This is a list of T cell receptor beta chains from one sample in a study of blood T cells in healthy people across ages. TCRdb reprocessed the 5' RACE reads via MiXCR and lists one record per CDR3 protein. The sample lists over 1.5 million distinct CDR3 sequences; about 50% were seen once. Sequencing was done on a sample of blood. These receptors were obtained from a woman aged 40-49 years in good health. Each CDR3 is given with its conserved first and last residue. D genes are given only for firm matches. Clone sizes are given selectively: once, few, many, or a class where the clone is expanded.

d_call clone_size j_call v_call cdr3_aa cdr3_nt
. . TRBJ2-7 TRBV20-1 CSAPSGENYEQYF TGCAGTGCCCCCTCGGGGGAGAACTACGAGCAGTACTTC
. many TRBJ1-4 TRBV7-2 CASSLVADEKLFF TGTGCCAGCAGCTTAGTGGCAGATGAAAAACTGTTTTTT
. . TRBJ2-1 TRBV7-2 CASSFGYSYNEQFF TGTGCCAGCAGCTTCGGGTATTCCTACAATGAGCAGTTCTTC
. few TRBJ2-5 TRBV7-9 CASSLGDIAQETQYF TGTGCCAGCAGCTTAGGGGACATCGCTCAAGAGACCCAGTACTTC
. . TRBJ1-6 TRBV10-3 CAFSDNQNSPLHF TGTGCCTTCAGTGATAATCAGAATTCACCCCTCCACTTT
. . TRBJ2-5 TRBV7-8 CASSLDNVGEETQYF TGTGCCAGCAGCTTAGATAATGTGGGGGAAGAGACCCAGTACTTC
TRBD2 . TRBJ2-7 TRBV10-2 CASSEGTSSTYEQYF TGCGCCAGCAGTGAAGGGACTAGCTCCACCTACGAGCAGTACTTC
. . TRBJ2-6 TRBV9 CASSVVGGPAGANVLTF TGTGCCAGCAGCGTAGTTGGGGGGCCGGCTGGGGCCAACGTCCTGACTTTC
. . TRBJ1-2 TRBV6-5 CASSAGQGLYGYTF TGTGCCAGCAGTGCTGGGCAGGGCCTCTATGGCTACACCTTC
. . TRBJ2-7 TRBV6-5 CASSYSPGKNYEQYF TGTGCCAGCAGTTACTCGCCAGGGAAAAACTACGAGCAGTACTTC
. . TRBJ1-3 TRBV7-9 CASSLARGIDSSGNTIYF TGTGCCAGCAGCTTAGCGAGAGGAATTGATAGCTCTGGAAACACCATATATTTT
. . TRBJ2-6 TRBV6-1 CASRQVSGANVLTF TGTGCCAGCAGACAGGTCTCTGGGGCCAACGTCCTGACTTTC
. once TRBJ1-4 TRBV20-1 CSAREGPLGEKLFF TGCAGTGCTAGAGAGGGACCCTTAGGGGAAAAACTGTTTTTT
TRBD1 . TRBJ2-6 TRBV7-2 CASSADRGRGSGANVLTF TGTGCCAGCAGCGCCGACAGGGGAAGGGGCTCTGGGGCCAACGTCCTGACTTTC
TRBD2 . TRBJ2-5 TRBV13 CASSRPTSGGAGQETQYF TGTGCCAGCAGCCGGCCGACTAGCGGGGGGGCCGGTCAAGAGACCCAGTACTTC
TRBD2 . TRBJ2-4 TRBV20-1 CSASGTSGGRAKNIQYF TGCAGTGCTTCCGGGACTAGCGGGGGGAGAGCCAAAAACATTCAGTACTTC
TRBD1 few TRBJ2-1 TRBV6-2/TRBV6-3 CASRPGQGGVYNEQFF TGTGCCAGCAGGCCCGGACAGGGGGGGGTCTACAATGAGCAGTTCTTC
TRBD1 . TRBJ1-2 TRBV29-1 CSVDPGQGGGYTF TGCAGCGTTGACCCGGGACAGGGTGGTGGCTACACCTTC
TRBD1 few TRBJ2-1 TRBV2 CASGGQGDEQFF TGTGCCAGCGGGGGACAGGGGGATGAGCAGTTCTTC
. . TRBJ2-5 TRBV9 CASSVVSGETQYF TGCGCCAGCAGCGTAGTATCAGGAGAGACCCAGTACTTC
. once TRBJ1-3 TRBV3-1 CASSQRGASGNTIYF TGTGCCAGCAGCCAAAGGGGGGCGAGTGGAAACACCATATATTTT
. few TRBJ2-3 TRBV6-2/TRBV6-3 CASSYSRHTDTQYF TGTGCCAGCAGTTACTCGAGGCACACAGATACGCAGTATTTT
TRBD1 . TRBJ2-5 TRBV10-3 CAISVDRGVTETQYF TGTGCCATCAGCGTTGACAGGGGGGTAACTGAGACCCAGTACTTC
TRBD1 . TRBJ2-7 TRBV10-3 CAISAGGEQYF TGTGCCATCAGTGCAGGGGGCGAGCAGTACTTC
TRBD2 . TRBJ2-1 TRBV9 CASSPWTSGANEQFF TGTGCCAGCAGCCCGTGGACTAGCGGGGCTAATGAGCAGTTCTTC
. few TRBJ1-2 TRBV4-1 CASSQALIDPGNYGYTF TGCGCCAGCAGCCAAGCCCTCATAGATCCGGGTAACTATGGCTACACCTTC
TRBD2 . TRBJ2-7 TRBV9 CASSALAGGPYNEQYF TGTGCCAGCAGCGCCTTAGCGGGGGGGCCTTACAATGAGCAGTACTTC
. . TRBJ2-6 TRBV20-1 CSARGRLHSGANVLTF TGCAGCGCCCGAGGACGTCTGCACTCTGGGGCCAACGTCCTGACTTTC
TRBD1 . TRBJ1-6 TRBV25-1 CASSIMGDRGRGTALHF TGTGCCAGCTCAATAATGGGGGACAGGGGGCGCGGTACGGCCCTCCACTTT
TRBD1 . TRBJ1-1 TRBV5-1 CASSWRGQGAEAFF TGCGCCAGCAGCTGGAGGGGACAGGGCGCTGAAGCTTTCTTT
. . TRBJ2-7 TRBV7-6 CASSSTEGSYEQYF TGTGCCAGCAGTTCGACAGAGGGCTCCTACGAGCAGTACTTC
. . TRBJ1-1 TRBV27 CASSLSRVATGMNTEAFF TGTGCCAGCAGTTTATCGCGGGTAGCAACAGGGATGAACACTGAAGCTTTCTTT
. . TRBJ2-4 TRBV5-1 CASSLASTGAKNIQYF TGCGCCAGCAGCTTAGCTTCAACTGGAGCCAAAAACATTCAGTACTTC
. . TRBJ2-6 TRBV2 CASSEGIGANVLTF TGTGCCAGCAGTGAAGGGATTGGGGCCAACGTCCTGACTTTC
TRBD2 . TRBJ2-1 TRBV10-3 CAIGQTSLNEQFF TGTGCCATCGGGCAGACTAGCCTCAATGAGCAGTTCTTC
TRBD2 few TRBJ2-7 TRBV28 CGSLKRGMNEQYF TGCGGCAGCCTTAAGCGGGGGATGAACGAGCAGTACTTC
. . TRBJ2-3 TRBV7-2 CASSLDTGFPRTDTQYF TGTGCCAGCAGCTTAGACACAGGGTTCCCTCGCACAGATACGCAGTATTTT
. . TRBJ2-7 TRBV7-9 CASSLRSDAEQYF TGTGCCAGCAGCTTAAGGTCTGATGCTGAGCAGTACTTC
. . TRBJ1-2 TRBV3-1 CASSQEGQRGYGYTF TGTGCCAGCAGCCAGGAGGGGCAAAGAGGCTATGGCTACACCTTC
TRBD1 . TRBJ1-5 TRBV7-8 CASSLDGTGGLVSNQPQHF TGTGCCAGCAGCTTAGATGGGACAGGGGGGTTAGTCAGCAATCAGCCCCAGCATTTT
TRBD1 . TRBJ2-3 TRBV7-2 CASSRSGTAGTDAQYF TGTGCCAGCAGCCGGTCGGGGACAGCAGGCACAGATGCGCAGTATTTT
. . TRBJ2-3 TRBV5-4 CASSSVSASTDAQYF TGTGCCAGCAGCTCCGTTAGCGCGAGCACAGATGCGCAGTATTTT
. once TRBJ1-2 TRBV7-4 CASSPHRRRTF TGTGCCAGCAGCCCCCACAGGCGTCGCACCTTC
. . TRBJ2-1 TRBV7-9 CASSLEPEDNEQFF TGTGCCAGCAGCTTAGAGCCGGAGGACAATGAGCAGTTCTTC
. few TRBJ1-2 TRBV28 CASSRTEIYGYTF TGTGCCAGCAGTAGAACGGAAATCTATGGCTACACCTTC
TRBD1 . TRBJ2-4 TRBV28 CASSDGTGGDKNIQYF TGTGCCAGCAGTGACGGGACAGGGGGAGACAAAAACATTCAGTACTTC
TRBD2 . TRBJ2-3 TRBV20-1 CSASPGGLPDTQYF TGCAGTGCGAGCCCGGGGGGGCTGCCAGATACGCAGTATTTT
TRBD2 . TRBJ2-5 TRBV13 CASSLEPLAGLETQYF TGTGCCAGCAGCTTAGAGCCACTAGCGGGTCTAGAGACCCAGTACTTC